The clone carrying this TCR beta chain was counted only a few times. Its antigen remains unknown. The junction had 17 bases not matched to a gene; V was cut back by 4 bases and J by 6 bases. Germline CDR1 and CDR2: DFQATT and SNEGSKA (reference sequence). This CDR3 spans 16 amino acids. The record originates from a study of T-cell reconstitution after alpha-beta-depleted transplantation in children. General observations from the study: T-cell counts and diversity at one year following transplant were attributed mainly to newly produced T cells.

Unique molecular identifiers were incorporated during preparation of the TCRbeta library. TCRdb re-derived calls from the PCR reads in MiXCR, one entry per CDR3 protein. The sample consists of fewer than 700,000 distinct CDR3 sequences, 13% of them appearing once. This TCR came from a male patient aged 10-17 years who had a stem cell transplant for acute myeloid leukemia, so the T cells may come from the graft donor. The sample was PBMCs, mostly from graft donor cells, taken 360 days after TCRalphabeta/CD19-depleted stem cell transplant. V gene TRBV20-1 combines with J gene TRBJ2-7; 8 positions match TRBD2. In DNA form, the CDR3 reads TGCAGTGCTAACCCTCTGGCTCTAGCGGGTTCTGGCGAGCAGTACTTC. It encodes CSANPLALAGSGEQYF.